The clone carrying this TCR beta chain occurred a few times. Its antigen is not identified. With a J-beta primer mix and a sample-barcoded 5' primer, a second PCR ran 7 to 11 cycles. TCRdb independently ran MiXCR on the 5' RACE reads; one entry per CDR3 protein. The table has 1.8 million or so distinct CDR3 sequences, 35% to 50% seen once; the top ten hold roughly 24%. This specimen comes from a study of blood T cells in healthy people across ages. Notes on the study in general: The recorded TCR beta diversity per million T cells decreased in a roughly linear manner with age.

The V gene end was trimmed by 7 bases and the J gene end by 7 bases; junction bases not matched to a gene: 12. Germline-derived CDR1 and CDR2 are SQVTM and ANQGSEA. The CDR3 has 13 residues. The study drew donors from healthy Caucasian individuals in Russia aged 6 to 90. The J gene is TRBJ1-2, the V gene TRBV29-1, with 7 bases aligning to TRBD1. The sequencing sample was made of blood. The sequence was collected from a human donor in good health. CDR3 sequence: CSATHSGGAGYTF. DNA for the CDR3: TGCAGCGCCACACATTCAGGGGGGGCTGGCTACACCTTC.